The T cell receptor beta chain described here comes from a study of PD-L1 blockade in urothelial cancer. Background on the study: Prior chemotherapy in patients spanned 0 to 3 regimens. Analyses were performed on blood at 3 weeks after treatment start (the second dose) and at 6 weeks.

This CDR3 has 16 amino acids. Between the trimmed V and J ends, which lost 0 bases and 1 base, there was a span of 12 bases. Per the germline V gene, CDR1 is SGHVS and CDR2 is FQNEAQ. The table came from immunoSEQ multiplex PCR; TCRdb's copy has only in-frame clones and leaves some out. Among 45,000 or so clones listed, around 89% were seen once. To note about this clone: The antigen is undetermined.

The study, taken as a whole, reports: Expansion of tumor-associated blood clones at 3 weeks was greater in durable-benefit patients.

The sequence derives from a man older than 75 with urothelial cancer. The specimen was PBMCs, collected around atezolizumab (anti-PD-L1) treatment. The V and J genes are TRBV7-8 and TRBJ1-2; tentatively, D is TRBD1 (5 bases). The CDR3 DNA reads TGTGCCAGCAGCTTAGCATCGGGGGACCTTAACTATGGCTACACCTTC. Protein product: CASSLASGDLNYGYTF. Together with reference TRBV7-8 and TRBJ1-2, the CDR3 gives the full variable domain: GAGVSQSPRYKVAKRGQDVALRCDPISGHVSLFWYQQALGQGPEFLTYFQNEAQLDKSGLPSDRFFAERPEGSVSTLKIQRTQQEDSAVYLCASSLASGDLNYGYTFGSGTRLTVV.